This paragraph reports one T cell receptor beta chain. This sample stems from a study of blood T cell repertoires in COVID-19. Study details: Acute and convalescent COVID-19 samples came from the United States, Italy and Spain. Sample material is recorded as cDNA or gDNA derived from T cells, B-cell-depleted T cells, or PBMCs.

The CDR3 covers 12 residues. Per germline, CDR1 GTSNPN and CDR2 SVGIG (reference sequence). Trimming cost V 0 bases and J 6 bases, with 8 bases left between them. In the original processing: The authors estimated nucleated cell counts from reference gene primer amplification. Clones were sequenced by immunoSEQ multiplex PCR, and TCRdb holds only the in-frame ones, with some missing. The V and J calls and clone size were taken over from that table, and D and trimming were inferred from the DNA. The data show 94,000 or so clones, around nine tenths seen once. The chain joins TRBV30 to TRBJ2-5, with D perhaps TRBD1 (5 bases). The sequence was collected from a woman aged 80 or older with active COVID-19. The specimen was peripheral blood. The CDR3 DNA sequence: TGTGCCTGGAGTGTTAAGGGGCAGACCCAGTACTTC. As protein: CAWSVKGQTQYF.